The next 5 T cell receptor beta chains were all read from a single sample in a study of breast tumors, draining lymph nodes, adjacent tissues. MiXCR, run by TCRdb on the multiplex PCR reads, gives a single entry per CDR3 protein. The sample lists over 60,000 distinct CDR3 sequences, about 40% occurring once. The specimen was breast tumor tissue. The origin of the receptors is a female donor with breast cancer. Some clones in this sample may be carry-over from other donors' samples.

The chain links TRBV29-1 to TRBJ2-5; 9 bases fit TRBD1. This CDR3 region has 16 residues. With 6 bases clipped from V and 5 bases from J, the junction kept 16 bases outside the gene matches. CDR1 SQVTM and CDR2 ANQGSEA come from the germline V gene. The CDR3 region has the DNA TGCAGCGTGGGGGACAGGGCCCGCGGAGTGGGCGAGACCCAGTACTTC. Translation gives CSVGDRARGVGETQYF.

V usage is TRBV20-1 and J usage is TRBJ2-7; D perhaps matches TRBD1 (5 bases). V shed 3 bases and J shed 0 bases, with 12 bases lying between them. This CDR3 region has 14 residues. The germline CDR1 and CDR2 sequences are DFQATT and SNEGSKA (reference sequence). In DNA form, the CDR3 reads TGCAGTGCTAGTAAGGGGTGGGGCTCCTACGAGCAGTACTTC. Encoded protein: CSASKGWGSYEQYF.

This clonotype was counted ten times or more. The chain carries TRBV7-6 and TRBJ2-7; weak D call: TRBD1 (7 bases). This CDR3 comprises 14 residues. With 1 base removed from V and 6 bases from J, the gap between germline ends came to 13 bases. The germline CDR1 and CDR2 sequences are SGHVS and FNYEAQ. DNA for the CDR3: TGTGCCAGCAGCTTAGGTGCAGGGGGAGGCGAGCAGTACTTC. Residues: CASSLGAGGGEQYF.

Remarks on this clonotype: One end of the junction is discordant with germline, which a read error may explain. V usage is TRBV7-9 and J usage is TRBJ2-7; D uncertain. CDR1 is SEHNR and CDR2 is FQNEAQ in the germline V gene (reference sequence). The CDR3 is made up of 12 amino acids. The CDR3 loop reads CAGSPQNYKQYF. In DNA form, the CDR3 reads TGTGCCGGCAGCCCGCAGAATTACAAGCAGTACTTC.

Many counts were recorded for this clonotype. V gene TRBV10-3 combines with J gene TRBJ2-7; 10 bases match TRBD2. CDR1 and CDR2 from the germline V gene are ENHRY and SYGVKD. Trimming removed 7 bases from V and 7 bases from J; junction bases left unmatched: 10. This CDR3 has 14 amino acids. In nucleotides, the CDR3 is TGTGCCATCAAGGATAATAGCGGGAGGAGAGAGCAGTACTTC. Protein sequence: CAIKDNSGRREQYF.